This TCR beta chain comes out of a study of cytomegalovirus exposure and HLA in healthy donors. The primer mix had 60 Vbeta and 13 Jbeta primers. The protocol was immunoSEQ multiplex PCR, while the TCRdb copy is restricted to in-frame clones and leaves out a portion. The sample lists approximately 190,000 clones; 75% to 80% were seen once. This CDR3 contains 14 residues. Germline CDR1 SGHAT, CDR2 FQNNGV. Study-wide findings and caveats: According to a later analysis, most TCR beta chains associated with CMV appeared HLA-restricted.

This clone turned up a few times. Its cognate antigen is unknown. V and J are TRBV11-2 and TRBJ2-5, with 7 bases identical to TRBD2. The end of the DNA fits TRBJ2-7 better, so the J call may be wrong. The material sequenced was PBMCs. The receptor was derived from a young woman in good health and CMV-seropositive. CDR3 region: CASTLGGGGYEQYF. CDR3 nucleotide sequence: TGTGCCAGCACCCTTGGGGGGGGAGGGTACGAGCAGTACTTC.